A selection of T cell receptor beta chains follows, all from one sample in a study of cytomegalovirus exposure and HLA in healthy donors. The protocol was immunoSEQ multiplex PCR, while the TCRdb copy is restricted to in-frame clones and leaves out a portion. The table has approximately 84,000 clones, less than 80% seen once. The sample taken for sequencing was PBMCs. These receptors all stem from a man aged 40-49 years in good health and CMV-seropositive. Both conserved end residues are part of each CDR3. The D gene is left open where the match is weak. The size entry is marked missing in some rows and otherwise reads once, few, many or a size class.

.	.	TRBJ1-3	TRBV9	CASSPQGGRNTIYF	TGTGCCAGCAGCCCCCAGGGAGGGCGAAACACCATATATTTT
.	TRBD1	TRBJ1-2	TRBV7-2	CASSLSSTGGVYGYTF	TGTGCCAGCAGCTTATCCTCAACAGGGGGCGTTTATGGCTACACCTTC
.	TRBD1	TRBJ1-5	TRBV27	CASSTGGYQPQHF	TGTGCCAGCAGTACAGGGGGCTATCAGCCCCAGCATTTT
.	.	TRBJ2-7	TRBV19	CASSGAASEQYF	TGTGCCAGTAGCGGCGCGGCGAGCGAGCAGTACTTC
.	TRBD1	TRBJ1-2	TRBV28	CASSEQGQGYGYTF	TGTGCCAGCAGCGAACAGGGGCAAGGGTATGGCTACACCTTC
.	TRBD2	TRBJ2-1	TRBV27	CASKISSGSQGTYNEQFF	TGTGCCAGCAAGATATCTAGCGGGAGCCAGGGGACCTACAATGAGCAGTTCTTC
.	TRBD2	TRBJ2-1	TRBV4-1	CASSQDALAPAGSSYNEQFF	TGCGCCAGCAGCCAAGATGCCCTAGCCCCAGCGGGGAGCTCCTACAATGAGCAGTTCTTC
.	.	TRBJ1-2	TRBV30	CARQAGGGYTF	TGTGCCCGCCAGGCCGGGGGTGGCTACACCTTC
.	TRBD2	TRBJ2-1	TRBV7-2	CASSLTSGSANEQFF	TGTGCCAGCAGCTTGACTAGCGGGAGTGCAAATGAGCAGTTCTTC
.	.	TRBJ1-5	TRBV30	CAWSVGRGEAQPQHF	TGTGCCTGGAGTGTAGGGAGGGGGGAGGCTCAGCCCCAGCATTTT
.	TRBD1	TRBJ1-5	TRBV18	CASSRPGQGSQPQHF	TGTGCCAGCTCACGGCCGGGACAGGGGAGTCAGCCCCAGCATTTT
.	TRBD1	TRBJ2-1	TRBV9	CASSVGQGSYNEQFF	TGTGCCAGCAGCGTTGGACAGGGCTCCTACAATGAGCAGTTCTTC
.	.	TRBJ2-2	TRBV30	CAWSGHRAGELFF	TGTGCCTGGAGCGGGCACAGGGCCGGGGAGCTGTTTTTT
.	TRBD1	TRBJ1-2	TRBV6-6	CASNQGDGYTF	TGTGCCAGCAACCAGGGGGATGGCTACACCTTC
.	.	TRBJ2-1	TRBV7-8	CASSPQGYEQFF	TGTGCCAGCAGCCCGCAGGGCTATGAGCAGTTCTTC
.	.	TRBJ2-1	TRBV28	CASRGNEQFF	TGTGCCAGCCGCGGGAATGAGCAGTTCTTC
.	TRBD1	TRBJ2-1	TRBV5-1	CASSGQGAGNEQFF	TGCGCCAGCAGTGGACAGGGGGCTGGAAATGAGCAGTTCTTC
.	TRBD1	TRBJ1-4	TRBV5-1	CASSRGQGEGANEKLFF	TGCGCCAGCAGCCGCGGACAGGGTGAGGGTGCTAATGAAAAACTGTTTTTT
.	TRBD1	TRBJ1-4	TRBV18	CASSRRTGDNEKLFF	TGTGCCAGCTCACGCCGGACAGGGGATAATGAAAAACTGTTTTTT
once	.	TRBJ1-1	TRBV6-6	CASSYSRVNTEAFF	TGTGCCAGCAGTTACTCGAGAGTGAACACTGAAGCTTTCTTT
.	TRBD1	TRBJ1-2	TRBV5-1	CASSTDRGNYGYTF	TGCGCCAGCAGCACGGACAGGGGAAACTATGGCTACACCTTC
.	.	TRBJ2-7	TRBV2	CASKKDTQSKQYF	TGTGCCAGCAAAAAGGACACCCAGTCGAAGCAGTACTTC
.	TRBD1	TRBJ2-5	TRBV7-6	CASSPGLTGETQYF	TGTGCCAGCAGCCCAGGTCTGACAGGGGAGACCCAGTACTTC
.	TRBD2	TRBJ2-2	TRBV30	CAGTGTSGGAGELFF	TGTGCCGGTACCGGGACTAGCGGGGGGGCCGGGGAGCTGTTTTTT
.	.	TRBJ2-7	TRBV6-6	CASSYAGELAYEQYF	TGTGCCAGCAGTTATGCGGGTGAACTAGCCTACGAGCAGTACTTC
.	TRBD2	TRBJ2-5	TRBV5-8	CASSLAGGTSGSPKTQYF	TGTGCCAGCAGCTTGGCGGGTGGGACTAGCGGGAGTCCGAAGACCCAGTACTTC
.	TRBD1	TRBJ1-5	TRBV28	CASSLPTGAGPQHF	TGTGCCAGCAGTTTACCTACAGGGGCAGGGCCCCAGCATTTT
.	.	TRBJ2-2	TRBV11-3	CASSRRDTYGTGELFF	TGTGCCAGCAGCCGTCGAGACACCTATGGGACCGGGGAGCTGTTTTTT
.	TRBD2	TRBJ2-5	TRBV5-4	CASSFPAGGKETQYF	TGTGCCAGCAGCTTTCCAGCGGGGGGGAAAGAGACCCAGTACTTC
.	.	TRBJ1-3	TRBV6-5	CASSERGGSGNTIYF	TGTGCCAGCAGCGAGAGGGGGGGCTCTGGAAACACCATATATTTT
.	TRBD1	TRBJ2-3	TRBV19	CASRDRGVSTDTQYF	TGTGCCAGTAGGGACAGGGGGGTGAGCACAGATACGCAGTATTTT
.	.	TRBJ1-1	TRBV16	CASRQGRDTEAFF	TGTGCCAGCAGACAAGGTCGGGACACTGAAGCTTTCTTT
few	TRBD1	TRBJ2-7	TRBV4-3	CASSQDGTAYEQYF	TGCGCCAGCAGCCAAGATGGGACAGCCTACGAGCAGTACTTC
.	.	TRBJ2-3	TRBV7-2	CASRGVTDTQYF	TGTGCCAGCAGAGGGGTGACAGATACGCAGTATTTT
.	TRBD2	TRBJ2-3	TRBV19	CASSISAGGTDTQYF	TGTGCCAGTAGTATATCAGCGGGGGGCACAGATACGCAGTATTTT
.	.	TRBJ2-7	TRBV7-9	CASSPNYEQYF	TGTGCCAGCAGCCCCAATTACGAGCAGTACTTC
.	.	TRBJ1-2	TRBV7-9	CASGGGDGYTF	TGTGCCAGTGGCGGGGGTGATGGCTACACCTTC
.	TRBD1	TRBJ1-5	TRBV6-6	CASSRQGYSNQPQHF	TGTGCCAGCAGTCGACAGGGCTATAGCAATCAGCCCCAGCATTTT
.	.	TRBJ2-7	TRBV10-1	CASSPQGTFSYEQYF	TGCGCCAGCAGCCCTCAAGGGACTTTCTCCTACGAGCAGTACTTC
.	TRBD2	TRBJ2-2	TRBV6-4	CASSDSQLAGGAGELFF	TGTGCCAGCAGTGACTCACAACTAGCGGGAGGTGCCGGGGAGCTGTTTTTT
.	.	TRBJ2-6	TRBV15	CATSRPPGSGSFSGANVLTF	TGTGCCACCAGCAGACCTCCGGGGAGCGGATCCTTCTCTGGGGCCAACGTCCTGACTTTC
.	.	TRBJ2-7	TRBV7-9	CSSSLSSGAFSGEQYF	TGTTCCAGCAGCTTATCGTCAGGGGCCTTTTCGGGGGAGCAGTACTTC
.	TRBD2	TRBJ2-1	TRBV5-1	CASTGTSGRSTRNEQFF	TGCGCCAGCACCGGGACTAGCGGGAGGAGCACACGGAATGAGCAGTTCTTC
.	TRBD1	TRBJ1-2	TRBV19	CASSHRDRPNYGYTF	TGTGCCAGTAGCCACCGGGACAGACCAAACTATGGCTACACCTTC
.	TRBD2	TRBJ2-5	TRBV7-9	CASSLTSGFKETQYF	TGTGCCAGCAGCCTGACTAGCGGGTTTAAAGAGACCCAGTACTTC
.	.	TRBJ1-1	TRBV18	CASSPWGPGDTEAFF	TGTGCCAGCTCACCTTGGGGGCCTGGGGACACTGAAGCTTTCTTT
medium-sized	.	TRBJ1-1	TRBV28	CASDIGVSTTEAFF	TGTGCCAGCGATATCGGGGTGTCGACGACTGAAGCTTTCTTT
.	TRBD2	TRBJ2-2	TRBV30	CAWSVTSGNTGELFF	TGTGCCTGGAGTGTAACTAGCGGGAACACCGGGGAGCTGTTTTTT
.	.	TRBJ2-5	TRBV5-4	CASSLAGIGETQYF	TGTGCCAGCAGCTTGGCCGGGATAGGAGAGACCCAGTACTTC
.	TRBD1	TRBJ1-5	TRBV2	CASSEQGAREPQHF	TGTGCCAGCAGTGAACAGGGGGCGAGGGAGCCCCAGCATTTT
once	.	TRBJ2-2	TRBV7-3	CASSLGTRHGELFF	TGTGCCAGCAGCTTAGGTACTAGGCACGGGGAGCTGTTTTTT
few	.	TRBJ2-5	TRBV7-2	CASSSSVETQYF	TGTGCCAGCAGCTCCTCTGTGGAGACCCAGTACTTC